This is a list of T cell receptor beta chains from one sample in a study of blood T cell repertoires in COVID-19. Produced via immunoSEQ multiplex PCR; TCRdb's table is partial and in-frame only. The repertoire consists of just over 300,000 clones, with about nine tenths occurring once and the leading ten covering approximately 2%. The specimen was peripheral blood. Receptor source: a man between 18 and 35 years old with active or convalescent COVID-19. Both conserved end residues are part of each CDR3. D genes are given only for firm matches. Expanded clones are given a class, and other clones once, few, many or no size at all.

v_gene	d_gene	j_gene	abundance	CDR3nt	CDR3aa
TRBV15	TRBD2	TRBJ2-5	NA	TGTGCCACGCTAGCGGGGGGTCCAGGAGAGACCCAGTACTTC	CATLAGGPGETQYF
TRBV27	TRBD1	TRBJ1-1	NA	TGTGCCAGCAGTCCGAGACAGGGGTTTCGAGCTTTCTTT	CASSPRQGFRAFF
TRBV15	NA	TRBJ2-3	once	TGTGCCACCAGCAGCCCTACAGGGAGAGATACGCAGTATTTT	CATSSPTGRDTQYF
TRBV2	TRBD2	TRBJ2-3	NA	TGTGCCAGCAGTGGTCTAGCGGGGGCCGTAGATACGCAGTATTTT	CASSGLAGAVDTQYF
TRBV12-3/TRBV12-4	NA	TRBJ2-3	NA	TGTGCCAGCAGGAAACAGTGGACAGATACGCAGTATTTT	CASRKQWTDTQYF
TRBV4-1	NA	TRBJ1-5	NA	TGCGCCAGCAGCCGAGCCCCGGGGGATCGCAATCAGCCCCAGCATTTT	CASSRAPGDRNQPQHF
TRBV5-1	NA	TRBJ2-1	NA	TGCGCCAGCAGCCAGGCAGGGTTGCGGGATACCTACAATGAGCAGTTCTTC	CASSQAGLRDTYNEQFF
TRBV5-1	TRBD1	TRBJ1-4	NA	TGCGCCAGCAGGGCAGGGACAGGGGATGAAAAACTGTTTTTT	CASRAGTGDEKLFF
TRBV7-6	NA	TRBJ2-1	NA	TGTGCCAGCAGTCGAGCCGGGACTCCGTTCGATGAGCAGTTCTTC	CASSRAGTPFDEQFF
TRBV7-8	NA	TRBJ2-5	NA	TGTGCCAGCAGCTTAAGGGGGGGGGAGACCCAGTACTTC	CASSLRGGETQYF
TRBV3-1/TRBV3-2	NA	TRBJ2-3	NA	TGTGCCAGCAGCCAAGTGGGTGGACTTAGGACAGATACGCAGTATTTT	CASSQVGGLRTDTQYF
TRBV5-1	TRBD2	TRBJ2-2	once	TGCGCCAGCAGAGAACTAGCGGGAGGGAACGGGGAGCTGTTTTTT	CASRELAGGNGELFF
TRBV28	NA	TRBJ1-6	NA	TGTGCCAGCAGTTCCGCTATTTCGGGAGCGTACCCCCCGCTCCACTTT	CASSSAISGAYPPLHF
TRBV10-3	NA	TRBJ2-1	NA	TGTGCCATCAGCTATAAGCGGAACAATGAGCAGTTCTTC	CAISYKRNNEQFF
TRBV6-5	NA	TRBJ1-6	NA	TGTGCCAGCACTTACTCGAATTTCGGCAGGGAACCCCTCCACTTT	CASTYSNFGREPLHF
TRBV7-8	TRBD1	TRBJ2-5	NA	TGTGCCAGCAGGACAGGGGGCGGGGAGACCCAGTACTTC	CASRTGGGETQYF
TRBV6-5	NA	TRBJ2-5	NA	TGTGCCAGCAGTTACGGGGGGGGGCGGGAGACCCAGTACTTC	CASSYGGGRETQYF
TRBV5-8	NA	TRBJ1-5	NA	TGTGCCAGCAGCTTGGCCGCGGCGGTCAATCAGCCCCAGCATTTT	CASSLAAAVNQPQHF
TRBV3-1/TRBV3-2	NA	TRBJ2-3	NA	TGTGCCAGCAGCCCAGAGACGGGGTCCCCCACAGATACGCAGTATTTT	CASSPETGSPTDTQYF
TRBV3-1/TRBV3-2	NA	TRBJ2-1	NA	TGTGCCAGCAGCCAAGCTACTAGCCCTCCGGACAATGAGCAGTTCTTC	CASSQATSPPDNEQFF
TRBV27	TRBD1	TRBJ1-5	once	TGTGCCAGCGGCTCCGGCGGCAGGGGGCGGAAGGGCAATCAGCCCCAGCATTTT	CASGSGGRGRKGNQPQHF
TRBV5-1	TRBD1	TRBJ2-5	NA	TGCGCCAGCAGCTTACGAGGGACAGGGGCCGTTTACTGGGCCCCACCGGGGCAAGAGACCCAGTACTTC	CASSLRGTGAVYWAPPGQETQYF
TRBV7-9	NA	TRBJ2-7	NA	TGTGCCAGCAGCCATCAGGGCTACGAGCAGTACTTC	CASSHQGYEQYF
TRBV19	TRBD2	TRBJ2-7	NA	TGTGCCAGTAGTCCCGGACTAGCGGTCTCCTACGAGCAGTACTTC	CASSPGLAVSYEQYF
TRBV6-6	TRBD1	TRBJ1-1	NA	TGTGCCAGCAGTTACCCGCGGACAGGGTCGAACACTGAAGCTTTCTTT	CASSYPRTGSNTEAFF
TRBV18	NA	TRBJ2-1	NA	TGTGCCAGCTCACCGCCCAGGGGCTCCTACAATGAGCAGTTCTTC	CASSPPRGSYNEQFF
TRBV7-9	TRBD2	TRBJ2-2	NA	TGTGCCAGCAGTCGGATAGCGGGAGAGACCGGGGAGCTGTTTTTT	CASSRIAGETGELFF
TRBV9	NA	TRBJ2-7	NA	TGTGCCAGCAGCGTAGTGGGGGCAGGGAGCGACGAGCAGTACTTC	CASSVVGAGSDEQYF
TRBV28	TRBD1	TRBJ1-1	NA	TGTGCCAGCAGTGGGACAGGGGGCACTCTCAGCACTGAAGCTTTCTTT	CASSGTGGTLSTEAFF